This T cell receptor (beta chain) was found in a study of T cell responses to AZD1222 COVID-19 vaccine. The CDR3 has 19 residues. CDR1 is MNHEY and CDR2 is SVGEGT in the germline V gene. The V and J ends lost 3 bases and 2 bases, in that order; junction bases with no gene match: 9. Sequencing was performed with immunoSEQ multiplex PCR; in TCRdb, only in-frame clones are kept and a portion is missing. There are roughly 140,000 clones in the sample; around 88% occur only once, and under 2.5% lies in the top ten. The origin of this receptor is an adult in good health. The sample here was peripheral blood, taken on day 0 of AZD1222 vaccination. This chain connects TRBV6-2 or TRBV6-3 to TRBJ2-3; 15 bases line up with TRBD2. The CDR3, as DNA: TGTGCCAGCAGTTATTTCGGGACTAGCGGGAGGAGGTACACAGATACGCAGTATTTT. Translating gives CASSYFGTSGRRYTDTQYF.